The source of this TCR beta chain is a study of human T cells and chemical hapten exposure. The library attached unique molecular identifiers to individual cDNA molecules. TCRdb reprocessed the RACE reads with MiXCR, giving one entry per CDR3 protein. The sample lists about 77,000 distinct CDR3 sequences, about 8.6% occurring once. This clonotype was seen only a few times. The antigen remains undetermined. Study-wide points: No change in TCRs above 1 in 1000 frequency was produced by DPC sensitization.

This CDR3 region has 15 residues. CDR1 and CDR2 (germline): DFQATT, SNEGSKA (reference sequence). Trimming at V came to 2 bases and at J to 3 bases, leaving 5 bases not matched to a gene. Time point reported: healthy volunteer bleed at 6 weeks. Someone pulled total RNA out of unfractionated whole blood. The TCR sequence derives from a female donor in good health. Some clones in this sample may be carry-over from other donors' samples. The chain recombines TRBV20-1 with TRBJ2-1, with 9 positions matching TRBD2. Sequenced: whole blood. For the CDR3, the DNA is TGCAGTGCTAGAAGACTAGCGGCCCTCTACAATGAGCAGTTCTTC. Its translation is CSARRLAALYNEQFF.